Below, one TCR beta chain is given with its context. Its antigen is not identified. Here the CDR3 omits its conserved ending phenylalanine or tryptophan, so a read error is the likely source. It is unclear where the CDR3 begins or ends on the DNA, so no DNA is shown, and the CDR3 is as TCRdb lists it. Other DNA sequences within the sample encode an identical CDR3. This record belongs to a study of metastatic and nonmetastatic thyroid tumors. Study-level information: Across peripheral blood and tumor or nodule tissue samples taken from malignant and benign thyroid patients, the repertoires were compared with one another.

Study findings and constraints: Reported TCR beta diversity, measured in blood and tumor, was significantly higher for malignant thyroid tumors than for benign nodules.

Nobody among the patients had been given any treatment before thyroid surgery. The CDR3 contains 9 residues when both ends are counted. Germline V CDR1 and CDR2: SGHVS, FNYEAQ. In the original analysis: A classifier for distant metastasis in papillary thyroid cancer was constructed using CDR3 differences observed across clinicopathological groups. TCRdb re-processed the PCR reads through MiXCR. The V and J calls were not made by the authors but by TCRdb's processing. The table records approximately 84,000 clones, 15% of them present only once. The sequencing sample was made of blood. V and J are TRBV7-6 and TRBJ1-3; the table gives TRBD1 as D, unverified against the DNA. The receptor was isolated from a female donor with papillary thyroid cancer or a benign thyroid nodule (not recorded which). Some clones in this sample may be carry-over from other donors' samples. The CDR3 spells CASSLRASL.